These 28 T cell receptor beta chains originate from one sample sequenced in a study of beta chain features in type 1 diabetes. Every isolated RNA sample was fully reverse transcribed, so sequencing captured expressed TCRB transcripts. Data came from immunoSEQ multiplex PCR; TCRdb stores just in-frame clones and leaves some out. This sample yields 600,000 to 750,000 clones, of which 12% are seen a single time; roughly 0.11% belongs to the top ten. These TCRs are of unknown antigen specificity. Study-level points and caveats: In every one of the four CD4+ subsets, TCRB CDR3s were moderately but significantly shorter in Type 1 diabetes patients.

Material: naive CD4+ T cells from blood. The source of these receptors is a man in his thirties or forties with type 1 diabetes.

The chain uses TRBV5-1 and TRBJ2-1; D remains ambiguous. The CDR3 runs 12 residues. V gave up 1 base and J gave up 11 bases, with 10 bases separating them. CDR1 is SGHRS and CDR2 is YFSETQ in the germline V gene. The CDR3 sequence: CASSLLSGQQFF. CDR3 coding DNA: TGCGCCAGCAGCTTGTTATCAGGTCAGCAGTTCTTC.

The chain carries TRBV7-9 and TRBJ1-5; 7 bases line up with TRBD1. The CDR3 spans 15 residues. J gave up 6 bases and V 1 base, and 6 bases lay outside the gene matches. Germline lookup yields CDR1 SEHNR and CDR2 FQNEAQ (reference sequence). CDR3: CASSLGGPGGQPQHF. The CDR3 bases are TGTGCCAGCAGCTTAGGGGGCCCAGGGGGTCAGCCCCAGCATTTT.

This chain links TRBV18 with TRBJ2-7; D call uncertain. This CDR3 comprises 13 residues. CDR1 and CDR2 (germline): KGHSH, LQKENI. V was pared by 3 bases and J by 2 bases, with 8 bases between. The CDR3 protein is CASSPASTYEQYF. CDR3 DNA sequence: TGTGCCAGCTCACCGGCTAGTACCTACGAGCAGTACTTC.

This clone was detected only a few times. The chain links TRBV7-3 to TRBJ2-5; D ambiguous. There are 15 residues in the CDR3. Germline V gene sequence: CDR1 SGHTA, CDR2 FQGTGA. The germline V and J ends were trimmed by 4 bases and 5 bases, with 17 bases remaining between them. CDR3 nucleotides: TGTGCCAGCAGCTCAGGACGATTAACACAGGAGACCCAGTACTTC. Amino acids: CASSSGRLTQETQYF.

The genes are TRBV4-2 and TRBJ1-1; no clear D. Germline CDR1 is LGHNA and CDR2 is YNFKEQ. This CDR3 is built from 13 residues. Trimming stripped 5 bases from V and 1 base from J, with 8 bases between. As DNA, the CDR3 is TGTGCCAGCAGCTTGGCAGGGAACACTGAAGCTTTCTTT. It encodes CASSLAGNTEAFF.

This rearrangement joins TRBV15 to TRBJ2-7, with D possibly matching TRBD1 (5 bases). V lost 3 bases, J lost 4 bases, and 16 bases lay in between. Germline CDR1 and CDR2: LNHNV and YYDKDF (reference sequence). This CDR3 comprises 15 residues. The CDR3 DNA is TGTGCCACCAGCAGGCGACCCAAAGGGGCTTACGAGCAGTACTTC. This encodes CATSRRPKGAYEQYF.

This chain joins TRBV10-3 and TRBJ1-2; 9 nucleotides agree with TRBD1. The CDR3 has 15 amino acids. Germline V gene lookup returns CDR1 ENHRY and CDR2 SYGVKD. V lost 0 bases, J lost 4 bases, and 3 bases stayed unmatched. The CDR3 here is CAISESTGGIYGYTF. The CDR3 DNA is TGTGCCATCAGTGAGTCGACAGGGGGGATCTATGGCTACACCTTC.

The chain links TRBV5-4 to TRBJ1-2, with D perhaps TRBD1 (6 bases). CDR3 length: 14 amino acids. The V gene's germline CDR1 is SGHNT and CDR2 YYREEE (reference sequence). Trimming stripped 5 bases from V and 7 bases from J, with 18 bases between. CDR3 coding DNA: TGTGCCAGCAGTCAAGATCCGGGGGCGCTTGGCTACACCTTC. It is translated as CASSQDPGALGYTF.

This clone came up a few times. This sequence joins TRBV5-4 and TRBJ2-5; D tentatively fits TRBD1 or TRBD2 (6 bases each). Germline V gives CDR1 SGHNT, CDR2 YYREEE (reference sequence). Trimming stripped 2 bases from V and 4 bases from J, with 9 bases between. This CDR3 region has 13 residues. CDR3 nucleotides: TGTGCCAGCAGCTTCGGGGGCGGAGAGACCCAGTACTTC. Amino acids: CASSFGGGETQYF.

Only a few counts were recorded for this clone. V usage is TRBV7-2 and J usage is TRBJ2-7; D gene ambiguous. Germline CDR1 SGHTA, CDR2 FQGNSA. The length of the CDR3 is 14 residues. The ends were cut back, 0 bases at V and 0 bases at J, with 6 bases in the middle. The CDR3: CASSLARYSYEQYF. In nucleotides, the CDR3 is TGTGCCAGCAGCTTAGCCCGATACTCCTACGAGCAGTACTTC.

This chain links TRBV19 with TRBJ1-5; D is perhaps TRBD1 (5 bases). Germline assignment: CDR1 LNHDA and CDR2 SQIVND (reference sequence). Deletions cut 4 bases from V and 6 bases from J, with 10 bases between. This CDR3 spans 13 amino acids. CDR3 protein: CASSTGRGQPQHF. The CDR3 nucleotides read TGTGCCAGTAGTACGGGGAGGGGTCAGCCCCAGCATTTT.

The chain recombines TRBV7-2 with TRBJ1-2, with a weak D call TRBD1 (6 bases). The CDR3 is 18 amino acids. CDR1 and CDR2 (germline): SGHTA, FQGNSA. V lost 1 base to trimming and J lost 0 bases, with 18 bases between them. CDR3: CASSLVRTRQVSNYGYTF. The CDR3 DNA sequence: TGTGCCAGCAGCTTAGTCCGGACGAGACAGGTCTCTAACTATGGCTACACCTTC.

In its sample, this clone was seen a few times. V gene TRBV10-3 combines with J gene TRBJ1-2, with 8 nucleotides matching TRBD1. With V trimmed by 10 bases and J by 8 bases, 9 bases remained unmatched. Germline V gene data show CDR1 as ENHRY and CDR2 as SYGVKD. This CDR3 spans 12 amino acids. CDR3 sequence: CASTTGDRGYTF. The DNA of the CDR3 is TGTGCCAGTACGACAGGGGACCGAGGCTACACCTTC.

This clone has a handful of counts. The chain uses TRBV30 and TRBJ2-6; possibly TRBD2 for D (5 bases). Germline-derived CDR1 and CDR2 are GTSNPN and SVGIG (reference sequence). V was clipped by 1 base and J by 2 bases, with 9 bases between them. This CDR3 has 15 amino acids. The CDR3 here is CAWSAARAGANVLTF. CDR3 DNA: TGTGCCTGGAGTGCTGCGAGGGCTGGGGCCAACGTCCTGACTTTC.

This clone has just a few counts. The chain links TRBV14 to TRBJ2-7; D remains ambiguous. The CDR3 contains 15 residues. Per the germline V gene, CDR1 is SGHDN and CDR2 is FVKESK. The V end was cut by 1 base, the J end by 0 bases, with 10 bases between. The CDR3 loop is CASSQVPGYSYEQYF. CDR3 nucleotides: TGTGCCAGCAGCCAAGTTCCGGGTTACTCCTACGAGCAGTACTTC.

This clone was picked up a small number of times. The chain combines TRBV11-2 with TRBJ2-7; the D gene could be TRBD1 or TRBD2 (5 bases each). Per germline, CDR1 SGHAT and CDR2 FQNNGV. This CDR3 comprises 14 residues. V was pared by 5 bases and J by 0 bases, with 11 bases between. The CDR3 loop reads CASSMGRSSYEQYF. DNA of the CDR3: TGTGCCAGCAGCATGGGACGGAGCTCCTACGAGCAGTACTTC.

The table lists this clone with a few counts. The chain carries TRBV29-1 and TRBJ1-2, with D perhaps TRBD1 (5 bases). The CDR3 totals 12 residues. The V end was cut by 7 bases, the J end by 2 bases, with 11 bases between. Germline CDR1 is SQVTM and CDR2 is ANQGSEA. Here the CDR3 DNA reads TGCAGCGCCGCGACAGCCAACTATGGCTACACCTTC. Translation gives CSAATANYGYTF.

V is TRBV2 and J is TRBJ1-3; D is undetermined. This CDR3 region has 15 residues. V shed 6 bases and J shed 0 bases, with 12 bases lying between them. In germline, CDR1 is SNHLY, CDR2 FYNNEI. The CDR3 region has the DNA TGTGCCAGCAGGAGAGATCGAATCTCTGGAAACACCATATATTTT. Protein: CASRRDRISGNTIYF.

This chain connects TRBV9 to TRBJ1-2; D uncertain. Trimming removed 1 base at V and 4 bases at J, with 5 bases between. The germline CDR1 and CDR2 sequences are SGDLS and YYNGEE. This CDR3 contains 12 residues. CDR3 sequence: CASSVTGYGYTF. CDR3 in DNA: TGTGCCAGCAGCGTAACCGGCTATGGCTACACCTTC. The full variable domain, completed using reference TRBV9 and TRBJ1-2, is DSGVTQTPKHLITATGQRVTLRCSPRSGDLSVYWYQQSLDQGLQFLIQYYNGEERAKGNILERFSAQQFPDLHSELNLSSLELGDSALYFCASSVTGYGYTFGSGTRLTVV.

This clone has more than one count but fewer than ten. The gene calls are TRBV9 and TRBJ2-7, with 9 bases that match TRBD1. The length of the CDR3 is 15 residues. Per the germline V gene, CDR1 is SGDLS and CDR2 is YYNGEE. Trimming cost V 3 bases and J 7 bases; bases outside gene matches: 11. The CDR3 reads CASSAGQGARWEQYF. The CDR3 DNA reads as TGTGCCAGCAGCGCGGGACAGGGTGCGCGGTGGGAGCAGTACTTC. The whole variable domain, remainder taken from reference TRBV9 and TRBJ2-7, is DSGVTQTPKHLITATGQRVTLRCSPRSGDLSVYWYQQSLDQGLQFLIQYYNGEERAKGNILERFSAQQFPDLHSELNLSSLELGDSALYFCASSAGQGARWEQYFGPGTRLTVT.

The chain uses TRBV20-1 and TRBJ2-4; D might be TRBD2 (5 bases). Trimming cost V 5 bases and J 8 bases, with 10 bases left between them. Germline V gives CDR1 DFQATT, CDR2 SNEGSKA (reference sequence). CDR3 size: 11 residues. CDR3 sequence (DNA): TGCAGTGCTGGTCTGAGGGACATTCAGTACTTC. Translation: CSAGLRDIQYF.

This sequence joins TRBV25-1 and TRBJ1-2; D is undetermined. The CDR3 is made up of 14 amino acids. The germline V gene encodes CDR1 MGHDK and CDR2 SYGVNS. V lost 1 base to trimming and J lost 4 bases, with 10 bases between them. CDR3 loop: CASSELGFGYGYTF. The DNA for the CDR3 is TGTGCCAGCAGTGAATTGGGGTTCGGCTATGGCTACACCTTC.

The gene calls are TRBV6-5 and TRBJ2-5, with a weak D call TRBD2 (6 bases). CDR3 length: 15 amino acids. Per the germline V gene, CDR1 is MNHEY and CDR2 is SVGAGI. V was pared by 3 bases and J by 0 bases, with 11 bases between. The CDR3 spells CASSYGGADQETQYF. In DNA form, the CDR3 reads TGTGCCAGCAGTTATGGCGGGGCAGACCAAGAGACCCAGTACTTC.

The rearrangement uses TRBV6-5 and TRBJ1-6; 9 bases line up with TRBD1. Germline V gene data show CDR1 as MNHEY and CDR2 as SVGAGI. There are 14 residues in the CDR3. With 6 bases clipped from V and 9 bases from J, the junction kept 6 bases outside the gene matches. CDR3 in DNA: TGTGCCAGCAGCTCCGGGACAGGGACTTCACCCCTCCACTTT. Translating it yields CASSSGTGTSPLHF.

This clone occurred a few times. V is TRBV7-2 and J is TRBJ2-2; D gene unclear. Germline loops: CDR1 SGHTA, CDR2 FQGNSA. Trimming took 1 base from V and 3 from J, leaving 9 bases between them. The CDR3 extends over 15 amino acids. The CDR3 is CASSLVSLDTGELFF. In DNA form, the CDR3 reads TGTGCCAGCAGCTTAGTTTCTCTGGACACCGGGGAGCTGTTTTTT.

This clone was seen more than once but under ten times. This chain links TRBV2 with TRBJ1-2; no clear D gene. From germline, CDR1 is SNHLY and CDR2 FYNNEI. CDR3 length: 13 residues. V was shortened by 6 bases and J by 5 bases, with 13 bases between the two germline ends. The DNA of the CDR3 is TGTGCCAGCAGAACTGACACGGTATATGGCTACACCTTC. Translation: CASRTDTVYGYTF.

V gene TRBV28 combines with J gene TRBJ2-7; D ambiguous. The V gene's germline CDR1 is MDHEN and CDR2 SYDVKM. There are 12 residues in the CDR3. Trimming took 6 bases from V and 1 from J, leaving 7 bases between them. The CDR3 is CASSRTSYEQYF. The CDR3, as DNA: TGTGCCAGCAGCCGTACTTCCTACGAGCAGTACTTC.

The chain uses TRBV7-9 and TRBJ2-3, with D unresolved. CDR3 length equals 16 residues. V dropped 0 bases and J dropped 4 bases, with 14 bases sitting between them. CDR1 and CDR2 (germline): SEHNR, FQNEAQ (reference sequence). The DNA of the CDR3 is TGTGCCAGCAGCTTAGCCCAGGTCACAGCGTCAGATACGCAGTATTTT. The encoded protein is CASSLAQVTASDTQYF. The full variable domain, completed using reference TRBV7-9 and TRBJ2-3, is DTGVSQNPRHKITKRGQNVTFRCDPISEHNRLYWYRQTLGQGPEFLTYFQNEAQLEKSRLLSDRFSAERPKGSFSTLEIQRTEQGDSAMYLCASSLAQVTASDTQYFGPGTRLTVL.